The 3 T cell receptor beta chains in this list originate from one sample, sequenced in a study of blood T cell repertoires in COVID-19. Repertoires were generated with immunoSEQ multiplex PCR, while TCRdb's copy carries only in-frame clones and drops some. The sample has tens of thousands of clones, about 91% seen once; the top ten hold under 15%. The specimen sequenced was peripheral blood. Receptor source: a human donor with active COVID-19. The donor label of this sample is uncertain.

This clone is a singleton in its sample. This CDR3 reads CASSPSGANVLTF. The DNA of the CDR3 is TGTGCCAGCAGTCCTTCTGGGGCCAACGTCCTGACTTTC. The V and J genes are TRBV28 and TRBJ2-6; no definite D call. From germline, CDR1 is MDHEN and CDR2 SYDVKM. The V end was cut by 5 bases, the J end by 1 base, with 3 bases between. The CDR3 spans 13 residues.

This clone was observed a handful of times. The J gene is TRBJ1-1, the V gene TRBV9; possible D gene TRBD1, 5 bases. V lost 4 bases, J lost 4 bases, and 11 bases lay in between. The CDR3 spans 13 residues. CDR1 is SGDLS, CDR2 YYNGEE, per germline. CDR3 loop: CASSQAGTTEAFF. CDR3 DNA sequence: TGTGCCAGCAGCCAGGCGGGGACCACTGAAGCTTTCTTT.

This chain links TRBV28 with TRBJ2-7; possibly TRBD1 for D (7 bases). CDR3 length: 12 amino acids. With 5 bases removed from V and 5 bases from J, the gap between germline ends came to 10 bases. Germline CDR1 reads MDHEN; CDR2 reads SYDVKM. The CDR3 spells CASSSRGDEQYF. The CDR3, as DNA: TGTGCCAGCAGTAGCAGGGGGGACGAGCAGTACTTC.